The 23 T cell receptor beta chains below come from one sample, sequenced in a study of T cell responses to AZD1222 COVID-19 vaccine. TCRdb's copy holds only in-frame clones and misses some; the assay was immunoSEQ multiplex PCR. The profile shows just over 80,000 clones, 90% of them singletons. Material: peripheral blood, obtained on day 0 of AZD1222 vaccination. The receptors were gathered from an adult in good health.

The chain combines TRBV5-1 with TRBJ2-7; 8 nucleotides line up with TRBD2. Germline V gene sequence: CDR1 SGHRS, CDR2 YFSETQ. This CDR3 spans 14 amino acids. V was clipped by 3 bases and J by 3 bases; unmatched bases: 5. CDR3: CASSSGLDLYEQYF. CDR3 DNA: TGCGCCAGCAGCTCGGGACTAGACCTCTACGAGCAGTACTTC.

The CDR3 sequence: CASSYASRGSYEQYF. As DNA, the CDR3 is TGTGCCAGCAGTTACGCCTCTCGGGGCTCCTACGAGCAGTACTTC. The genes are TRBV6-5 and TRBJ2-7; D possibly corresponds to TRBD2 (5 bases). V was shortened by 2 bases and J by 0 bases, with 11 bases between the two germline ends. The CDR3 is 15 amino acids. Per germline, CDR1 MNHEY and CDR2 SVGAGI.

The chain is built from TRBV14 and TRBJ1-1; D is unresolved. Germline V gene sequence: CDR1 SGHDN, CDR2 FVKESK. The CDR3 extends over 12 amino acids. Trimming cost V 1 base and J 0 bases, with 0 bases left between them. For the CDR3, the DNA is TGTGCCAGCAGCCAAGTGAACACTGAAGCTTTCTTT. Its protein is CASSQVNTEAFF. The complete variable domain, with remaining parts taken from reference TRBV14 and TRBJ1-1, reads EAGVTQFPSHSVIEKGQTVTLRCDPISGHDNLYWYRRVMGKEIKFLLHFVKESKQDESGMPNNRFLAERTGGTYSTLKVQPAELEDSGVYFCASSQVNTEAFFGQGTRLTVV.

V gene TRBV13 combines with J gene TRBJ2-1; 9 nucleotides agree with TRBD1. J was trimmed by 3 bases and V by 7 bases; bases with no gene match: 7. Germline CDR1 PRHDT, CDR2 FYEKMQ (reference sequence). The CDR3 covers 15 residues. CDR3 sequence reads: CASNTGTGIYNEQFF. The CDR3 DNA reads as TGTGCCAGCAACACCGGGACAGGGATCTACAATGAGCAGTTCTTC. The variable domain in full, with the rest retrieved from reference TRBV13 and TRBJ2-1, is AAGVIQSPRHLIKEKRETATLKCYPIPRHDTVYWYQQGPGQDPQFLISFYEKMQSDKGSIPDRFSAQQFSDYHSELNMSSLELGDSALYFCASNTGTGIYNEQFFGPGTRLTVL.

The count of this clone is one. The chain employs TRBV11-2 and TRBJ2-7; D may be TRBD1 or TRBD2 (7 bases each). Trimming removed 5 bases from V and 6 bases from J, with 29 bases in between. CDR1 SGHAT and CDR2 FQNNGV come from the germline V gene. The CDR3 runs 18 residues. The CDR3 bases are TGTGCCAGCAGCCCAGGGGGGGGCGGGACACACTTTGTAGGCGAGCAGTACTTC. Amino acids: CASSPGGGGTHFVGEQYF.

The V gene is TRBV9, the J gene TRBJ1-5, with D uncertain. The CDR3 is made up of 14 amino acids. V was shortened by 3 bases and J by 4 bases, with 11 bases between the two germline ends. Germline V CDR1 and CDR2: SGDLS, YYNGEE. CDR3: CASSADPWNQPQHF. The CDR3 bases are TGTGCCAGCAGCGCGGATCCGTGGAATCAGCCCCAGCATTTT.

In its sample, this clone was seen once. The V call is TRBV7-2, the J call TRBJ2-1; 15 bases are shared with TRBD2. Germline trimming cut 3 bases from V and 11 bases from J; bases unmatched to any gene: 2. CDR3 length: 14 amino acids. Per the germline V gene, CDR1 is SGHTA and CDR2 is FQGNSA. The chain's CDR3 is CASSLGLAGGKQFF. The CDR3 DNA sequence: TGTGCCAGCAGCTTGGGACTAGCGGGGGGCAAGCAGTTCTTC. Based on the CDR3 plus reference TRBV7-2 and TRBJ2-1, the full variable domain is GAGVSQSPSNKVTEKGKDVELRCDPISGHTALYWYRQSLGQGLEFLIYFQGNSAPDKSGLPSDRFSAERTGGSVSTLTIQRTQQEDSAVYLCASSLGLAGGKQFFGPGTRLTVL.

On this clone: Compared with germline, one end of the junction differs, possibly owing to a read error. This chain uses TRBV29-1 with TRBJ1-2; TRBD1 matches at 7 bases. There are 14 residues in the CDR3. Germline-derived CDR1 and CDR2 are SQVTM and ANQGSEA. The CDR3 DNA reads TGCAGCGTAGAAGCAGGGGGTAGGCGATATGGCTACACCTTC. Its translation: CSVEAGGRRYGYTF.

The rearrangement links TRBV7-2 to TRBJ1-5; unclear D gene. V lost 5 bases and J 7 bases, leaving 12 bases between the germline ends. Germline CDR1 SGHTA, CDR2 FQGNSA. The CDR3 consists of 13 residues. In DNA, the CDR3 is TGTGCCAGCAGCACACAGTGGGGACAGCCCCAGCATTTT. Residues: CASSTQWGQPQHF.

This rearrangement joins TRBV10-2 to TRBJ2-1; the D call may be TRBD1 or TRBD2 (6 bases each). V was shortened by 3 bases and J by 4 bases, with 16 bases between the two germline ends. Germline values: CDR1 WSHSY, CDR2 SAAADI. The CDR3 has 16 residues. The CDR3 here is CASSDSGAGVYNEQFF. DNA for the CDR3: TGCGCCAGCAGTGATTCGGGGGCAGGGGTGTACAATGAGCAGTTCTTC.

This chain connects TRBV28 to TRBJ2-7; no reliable D call. CDR3 length: 13 amino acids. CDR1 and CDR2 (germline): MDHEN, SYDVKM. V shed 2 bases and J shed 2 bases, with 7 bases lying between them. The DNA of the CDR3 is TGTGCCAGCAGTTTAGGAAGGACCTACGAGCAGTACTTC. It encodes CASSLGRTYEQYF.

The chain has TRBV19 and TRBJ1-1; D is ambiguous. Germline CDR1 and CDR2: LNHDA and SQIVND (reference sequence). With 7 bases removed from V and 0 bases from J, the gap between germline ends came to 12 bases. The CDR3 length is 14 residues. CDR3 coding DNA: TGTGCCAGTAAGTTCGCTGGTATGAACACTGAAGCTTTCTTT. Translation: CASKFAGMNTEAFF.

The chain recombines TRBV5-4 with TRBJ2-5, with 7 bases matching TRBD1. Germline V gene data show CDR1 as SGHNT and CDR2 as YYREEE (reference sequence). The V segment lost 5 bases and the J segment 3 bases; nucleotides outside the gene matches: 7. The CDR3 has 14 amino acids. This CDR3 is CASSEQGLKETQYF. CDR3 nucleotide sequence: TGTGCCAGCAGTGAACAGGGGCTCAAAGAGACCCAGTACTTC.

The chain combines TRBV28 with TRBJ1-6; possible D gene TRBD1, 5 bases. Germline CDR1 MDHEN, CDR2 SYDVKM. The CDR3 contains 15 residues. Deletions cut 6 bases from V and 0 bases from J, with 9 bases between. CDR3 DNA: TGTGCCAGCAGCAGGGTGAGCTCCTATAATTCACCCCTCCACTTT. Translating gives CASSRVSSYNSPLHF.

J is TRBJ1-2 and V is TRBV5-1, with 7 nucleotides matching TRBD1. V trimming: 4 bases; J trimming: 8 bases; junction bases outside the gene matches: 11. The CDR3 is 14 amino acids. CDR1 SGHRS and CDR2 YFSETQ come from the germline V gene. The DNA of the CDR3 is TGCGCCAGCAGCCCACAACAGGGGTCTCAGGGCTACACCTTC. Its protein is CASSPQQGSQGYTF.

This sequence joins TRBV28 and TRBJ1-5; D is unclear. The CDR3 sequence is 12 residues long. Germline assignment: CDR1 MDHEN and CDR2 SYDVKM. The V end was cut by 6 bases, the J end by 6 bases, with 9 bases between. CDR3 DNA: TGTGCCAGCAGGGAGAGTCTTCAGCCCCAGCATTTT. The encoded protein is CASRESLQPQHF.

This chain uses TRBV7-9 with TRBJ2-7; 7 positions agree with TRBD2. There are 14 residues in the CDR3. Germline V gives CDR1 SEHNR, CDR2 FQNEAQ (reference sequence). V shed 5 bases and J 0 bases; nucleotides not matched to a gene: 4. CDR3 DNA sequence: TGTGCCAGCAGCCCCGGGGGGAACTCCTACGAGCAGTACTTC. This gives the protein CASSPGGNSYEQYF.

The count of this clone is one. Here the CDR3 reads CASSHERSTGELFF. DNA for the CDR3: TGTGCCAGCAGTCACGAGCGAAGCACCGGGGAGCTGTTTTTT. J is TRBJ2-2 and V is TRBV6-5; D is uncertain. CDR3 size: 14 residues. Germline V gene sequence: CDR1 MNHEY, CDR2 SVGAGI. Trimming left V 5 bases short and J 4 bases short, with 11 bases between.

The V gene is TRBV2, the J gene TRBJ1-1, with 7 bases lining up with TRBD1. Unmatched junction bases numbered 4, after V lost 4 bases and J lost 2 bases. The CDR3 covers 14 residues. Germline loops: CDR1 SNHLY, CDR2 FYNNEI. DNA of the CDR3: TGTGCCAGCAGTGGACAGGGTGGAAACACTGAAGCTTTCTTT. As protein: CASSGQGGNTEAFF.

The chain employs TRBV19 and TRBJ1-3; 7 bases match TRBD1. V shed 10 bases and J 2 bases; nucleotides not matched to a gene: 11. The germline V gene encodes CDR1 LNHDA and CDR2 SQIVND (reference sequence). This CDR3 is built from 15 residues. The CDR3 DNA reads as TGTGCCACCACCATCTCTACAGGGGCTGGAAACACCATATATTTT. Translation: CATTISTGAGNTIYF.

This clone occurred once. The rearrangement joins TRBV18 to TRBJ2-7; D not certain. From germline, CDR1 is KGHSH and CDR2 LQKENI. This CDR3 has 14 amino acids. V was pared by 4 bases and J by 0 bases, with 10 bases between. This CDR3 reads CASSRAAASYEQYF. The CDR3 bases are TGTGCCAGCTCACGCGCGGCAGCCTCCTACGAGCAGTACTTC.

V and J are TRBV6-5 and TRBJ1-6, with D unresolved. The germline gives CDR1 MNHEY, CDR2 SVGAGI. V lost 2 bases to trimming and J lost 0 bases, with 8 bases between them. This CDR3 is 16 amino acids long. CDR3 sequence: CASSYGPSSYNSPLHF. In DNA, the CDR3 is TGTGCCAGCAGTTACGGTCCAAGCTCCTATAATTCACCCCTCCACTTT.

This clone turned up a few times. The chain has TRBV28 and TRBJ1-1; TRBD1 might be the D (6 bases). The germline V gene encodes CDR1 MDHEN and CDR2 SYDVKM. The CDR3 covers 13 residues. Deletions cut 10 bases from V and 2 bases from J, with 14 bases between. As DNA, the CDR3 is TGTGCCATCGCGGACAGCGAAAACACTGAAGCTTTCTTT. Translated: CAIADSENTEAFF. Full variable domain (outside the CDR3, taken from reference TRBV28 and TRBJ1-1): DVKVTQSSRYLVKRTGEKVFLECVQDMDHENMFWYRQDPGLGLRLIYFSYDVKMKEKGDIPEGYSVSREKKERFSLILESASTNQTSMYLCAIADSENTEAFFGQGTRLTVV.